This T cell receptor beta chain was retrieved from a study of technical replicates of blood from a few donors. Germline CDR1 reads MGHDK; CDR2 reads SYGVNS. The CDR3 length is 15 residues. J was trimmed by 8 bases and V by 9 bases; bases with no gene match: 13. TCRdb's table, derived via immunoSEQ multiplex PCR, lists solely in-frame clones and lacks some. The sample holds fewer than 100,000 clones, 75% to 95% seen once. The sequencing sample was made of T cells isolated from PBMCs. This TCR derives from a human donor in good health. The chain uses TRBV25-1 and TRBJ2-4; the match to TRBD1 covers 10 bases. The CDR3 nucleotides read TGTGCCAGTACCCCTCCGGGACAGGGGAAAGACATTCAGTACTTC. Residues: CASTPPGQGKDIQYF.